This TCR beta chain originates from a study of blood T cells in healthy people across ages. Study-level findings and limits: Older individuals had lower TCR beta diversity per million T cells (the decline was roughly linear).

For this clonotype: Its antigen remains unidentified.

The CDR3 totals 17 residues. Germline CDR1 and CDR2: SGHTA and FQGNSA. V dropped 1 base and J dropped 1; count of bases not matched to a gene: 5. It was approximately 9 milliliters of peripheral blood that were drawn from each donor. A sample-barcoded 5' primer and a J-beta primer mix were used in a second PCR of roughly 7 to 12 cycles. Each CDR3 protein gets one entry after TCRdb re-called the 5' RACE reads with MiXCR. Among about 1.4 million distinct CDR3 sequences listed, around 59% were seen once. This TCR derives from a man between 18 and 29 years old in good health. Specimen: blood. The chain is built from TRBV7-2 and TRBJ2-5, with TRBD2 matching 11 bases. The CDR3 region has the DNA TGTGCCAGCAGCTTAGGCCCTACTAGCGGGGGCCAAGAGACCCAGTACTTC. It codes for CASSLGPTSGGQETQYF. Full variable domain (outside the CDR3, taken from reference TRBV7-2 and TRBJ2-5): GAGVSQSPSNKVTEKGKDVELRCDPISGHTALYWYRQSLGQGLEFLIYFQGNSAPDKSGLPSDRFSAERTGGSVSTLTIQRTQQEDSAVYLCASSLGPTSGGQETQYFGPGTRLLVL.